This T cell receptor (beta chain) emerged from a study of T cell repertoires in cytomegalovirus infection. The overall study: HLA-B-restricted CMV epitopes that are well studied, plus recently identified HLA-C-restricted ones, were used by the study. Through public TCR beta signatures, both CMV infection and matching HLA type were indicated.

Findings and limits, study-wide: In two of eight donors, the top clonotype was HLA-C-restricted CMV-specific.

In germline, CDR1 is LNHDA, CDR2 SQIVND (reference sequence). V was pared by 5 bases and J by 10 bases, with 21 bases between. CDR3 length: 15 residues. Each CDR3 protein gets one entry after TCRdb re-called the reads with MiXCR. Found here are roughly 990,000 distinct CDR3 sequences, approximately 31% of them singletons; the top ten hold 13%. This clonotype was seen a single time. Its specificity is not known. This TCR came from a human donor in good health (CMV status not recorded). Some clones in this sample may be carry-over from other donors' samples. The sample in question was cultured CD8+ T cells from PBMCs, obtained from culture after CMV antigen stimulation. This rearrangement joins TRBV19 to TRBJ2-1, with D hard to call. CDR3: CASSLPISGYGEQFF. In nucleotides, the CDR3 is TGTGCCAGTAGTCTCCCCATCTCCGGCTACGGAGAGCAGTTCTTC.